This T cell receptor (beta chain) stems from a study of T and B cells in COVID-19 patients. In the study overall: Peripheral blood came from COVID-19 patients with active infection or after recovery. Most recovered patients had mild to moderate COVID-19 treated as outpatients. Study-wide results and caveats: Active COVID-19 showed highly clonal TRB repertoires; recovery showed diversity and richness above healthy donors.

The CDR3 sequence is 15 residues long. J gave up 4 bases and V 1 base, and 2 bases lay outside the gene matches. BIOMED2 TRB-A/B primer pools were used in multiplex TRB PCR. Each CDR3 protein gets one entry after TCRdb re-called the multiplex PCR reads with MiXCR. Of around 6,500 distinct CDR3 sequences detected, about a third appear once; the ten largest clones hold 50% to 65%. This clonotype was picked up a small number of times. Its antigen is undetermined. TRB was amplified from around 250-500 ng of blood genomic DNA. Input material: blood. The chain uses TRBV12-3 or TRBV12-4 and TRBJ1-1, with 11 bases fitting TRBD1. The sequence was obtained from a human donor with active COVID-19. The CDR3 sequence is CASSLGGTGGTEAFF. In DNA, the CDR3 is TGTGCCAGCAGTTTAGGGGGGACAGGGGGCACTGAAGCTTTCTTT.